Given below is one T cell receptor beta chain in context. The entry originates in a study of blood T cell repertoires in COVID-19. Overall study context: Whether acute or convalescent, the COVID-19 samples came from the United States, Italy and Spain.

The CDR3 contains 13 residues. V shed 1 base and J shed 12 bases, with 13 bases lying between them. Germline assignment: CDR1 SGHTS and CDR2 YDEGEE. Some clones are missing from TCRdb's copy, which holds only in-frame ones; the method was immunoSEQ multiplex PCR. The sample shows some 190,000 clones, approximately 80% of them seen only once. This sequence originates from a woman aged 45-65 years with acute or convalescent COVID-19. The J gene is TRBJ1-4, the V gene TRBV5-8; a weak D match, TRBD1 (6 bases). Sequencing input: peripheral blood. Written as DNA, the CDR3 is TGTGCCAGCAGCTTGCGACAGGCGGACCAACTGTTTTTT. Translated, it gives CASSLRQADQLFF.